These 9 T cell receptor beta chains were all obtained from the same sample, sequenced in a study of response to subunit inactivated influenza vaccine. MiXCR, applied by TCRdb to the RT-PCR reads, yields one record per CDR3 protein. The repertoire consists of 500,000 or so distinct CDR3 sequences, with approximately 16% occurring once and the leading ten covering 2.5% to 3.5%. Material: CD4+ T cells sorted from PBMCs, obtained roughly 24 months after vaccination. Source of these receptors: a man aged 50 to 75 who received an inactivated influenza vaccine.

This rearrangement joins TRBV4-1 to TRBJ1-5; D not resolved. This CDR3 has 17 residues. From germline, CDR1 is MGHRA and CDR2 YSYEKL. Trimming shortened V by 1 base and J by 7 bases, and 20 bases separated the two germline ends. CDR3 sequence reads: CASSQAIFRRVDQPQHF. DNA for the CDR3: TGCGCCAGCAGCCAAGCGATCTTCCGGCGGGTAGACCAGCCCCAGCATTTT.

This chain links TRBV29-1 with TRBJ2-5; D is tentatively TRBD1 or TRBD2 (5 bases each). The V and J ends lost 7 bases and 4 bases respectively, with 16 bases between them. Germline V gene lookup returns CDR1 SQVTM and CDR2 ANQGSEA. The CDR3 is 13 residues long. DNA for the CDR3: TGCAGCGCAACCGGGACCCTGGGAGAGACCCAGTACTTC. Translated: CSATGTLGETQYF.

The chain employs TRBV6-2 or TRBV6-3 and TRBJ2-2, with D perhaps assigned TRBD1 or TRBD2 (6 bases each). Germline CDR1 and CDR2: MNHEY and SVGEGT. The CDR3 extends over 15 amino acids. V dropped 6 bases and J dropped 7 bases, with 18 bases sitting between them. CDR3 in DNA: TGTGCCAGCAGCAAACTCCGGGGGCTCGGCGGGGAGCTGTTTTTT. Its translation: CASSKLRGLGGELFF.

This clonotype was observed a few times. Here the CDR3 reads CASSPPYLTGDYGYTF. The CDR3 region has the DNA TGCGCCAGCAGCCCTCCCTACCTGACAGGGGACTATGGCTACACCTTC. This chain joins TRBV5-1 and TRBJ1-2; 8 bases map to TRBD1. In germline, CDR1 is SGHRS, CDR2 YFSETQ. CDR3 size: 16 residues. The junction had 11 bases not matched to a gene; V was cut back by 4 bases and J by 3 bases.

This clonotype was seen more than once but under ten times. The chain recombines TRBV5-6 with TRBJ1-3; D is unresolved. Germline loops: CDR1 SGHDT, CDR2 YYEEEE. The ends were cut back, 1 base at V and 3 bases at J, with 11 bases in the middle. The CDR3 totals 15 residues. For the CDR3, the DNA is TGTGCCAGCAGCTTGCGAGGCCTAATTGGAAACACCATATATTTT. Amino acids: CASSLRGLIGNTIYF.

The table lists this clonotype with a few counts. This chain links TRBV3-1 with TRBJ1-2, with D perhaps TRBD1 (6 bases). The CDR3 runs 12 residues. The V end was cut by 6 bases, the J end by 8 bases, with 13 bases between. Germline V gene sequence: CDR1 LGHDT, CDR2 YNNKEL (reference sequence). The CDR3 DNA reads TGTGCCAGCAGAAAGGGGGGGAGCGGCTACACCTTC. It translates to CASRKGGSGYTF.

This clonotype was observed a few times. V and J are TRBV20-1 and TRBJ2-5; 7 bases match TRBD2. Losses at the gene ends were 1 base for V and 5 bases for J; bases not matched to a gene: 10. Germline CDR1 and CDR2: DFQATT and SNEGSKA (reference sequence). CDR3 length equals 15 residues. The CDR3: CSARAGGGRGETQYF. CDR3 DNA: TGCAGTGCTAGAGCGGGAGGCGGCCGGGGGGAGACCCAGTACTTC.

This clonotype was detected only a few times. The chain combines TRBV15 with TRBJ2-3; D remains unclear. This CDR3 is 13 amino acids long. Germline CDR1 is LNHNV and CDR2 is YYDKDF (reference sequence). Trimming shortened V by 1 base and J by 11 bases, and 13 bases separated the two germline ends. DNA of the CDR3: TGTGCCACCAGCAGAGGGGGAAACGCCGTGCAGTATTTT. The encoded protein is CATSRGGNAVQYF.

This clonotype was counted at least ten times. The chain is built from TRBV5-1 and TRBJ1-1; no clear D. The ends were cut back, 0 bases at V and 0 bases at J, with 6 bases in the middle. Germline CDR1 is SGHRS and CDR2 is YFSETQ. The CDR3 has 14 amino acids. The CDR3 spells CASSLGEMNTEAFF. Written as DNA, the CDR3 is TGCGCCAGCAGCTTGGGGGAAATGAACACTGAAGCTTTCTTT.